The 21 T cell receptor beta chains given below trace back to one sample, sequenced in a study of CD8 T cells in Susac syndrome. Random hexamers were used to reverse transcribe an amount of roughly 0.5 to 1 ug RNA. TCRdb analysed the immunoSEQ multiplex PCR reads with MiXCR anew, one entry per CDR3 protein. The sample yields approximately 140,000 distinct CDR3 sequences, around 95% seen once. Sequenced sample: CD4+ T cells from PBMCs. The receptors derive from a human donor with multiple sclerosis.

The CDR3 DNA is TGTGCCAGCAGCTTCCTTCGGATCAGCACAGATACGCAGTATTTT. This gives the protein CASSFLRISTDTQYF. J is TRBJ2-3 and V is TRBV11-1; D is ambiguous. CDR1 is SGHAT, CDR2 FQDESV, per germline (reference sequence). Trimming shortened V by 3 bases and J by 0 bases, and 10 bases separated the two germline ends. This CDR3 contains 15 residues.

CDR3 loop: CASSHLNPGQGNYGYTF. Here the CDR3 DNA reads TGTGCCAGCAGCCACCTAAACCCGGGACAGGGGAACTATGGCTACACCTTC. The chain joins TRBV14 to TRBJ1-2; 10 bases match TRBD1. The CDR3 has 17 amino acids. The V gene end was trimmed by 3 bases and the J gene end by 2 bases; junction bases not matched to a gene: 9. Germline V gene data show CDR1 as SGHDN and CDR2 as FVKESK.

CDR3 amino acids: CATSRVNSPLHF. The CDR3 coding sequence is TGTGCCACCAGCAGGGTGAATTCACCCCTCCACTTT. The chain carries TRBV15 and TRBJ1-6, with D unresolved. CDR1 is LNHNV, CDR2 YYDKDF, per germline (reference sequence). The CDR3 runs to 12 residues. With 3 bases removed from V and 7 bases from J, the gap between germline ends came to 4 bases.

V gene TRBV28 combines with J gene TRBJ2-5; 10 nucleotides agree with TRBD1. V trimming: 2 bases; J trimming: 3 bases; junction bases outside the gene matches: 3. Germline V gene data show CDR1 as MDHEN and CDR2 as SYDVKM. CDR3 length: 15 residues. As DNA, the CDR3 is TGTGCCAGCAGTTTAGGGACAGGGGTAAAAGAGACCCAGTACTTC. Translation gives CASSLGTGVKETQYF.

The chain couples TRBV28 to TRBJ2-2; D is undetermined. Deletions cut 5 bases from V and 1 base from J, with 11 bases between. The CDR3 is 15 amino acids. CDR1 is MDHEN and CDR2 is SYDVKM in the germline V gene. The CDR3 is CASSADNRNTGELFF. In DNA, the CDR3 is TGTGCCAGCAGTGCCGATAACAGGAACACCGGGGAGCTGTTTTTT.

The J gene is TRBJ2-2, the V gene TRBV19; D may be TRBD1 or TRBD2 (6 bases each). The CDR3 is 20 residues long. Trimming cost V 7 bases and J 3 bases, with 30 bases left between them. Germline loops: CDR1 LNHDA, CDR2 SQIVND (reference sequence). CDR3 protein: CASNKKRLASTKGDTGELFF. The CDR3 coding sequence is TGTGCCAGTAACAAAAAGCGGCTAGCGTCGACAAAGGGGGACACCGGGGAGCTGTTTTTT.

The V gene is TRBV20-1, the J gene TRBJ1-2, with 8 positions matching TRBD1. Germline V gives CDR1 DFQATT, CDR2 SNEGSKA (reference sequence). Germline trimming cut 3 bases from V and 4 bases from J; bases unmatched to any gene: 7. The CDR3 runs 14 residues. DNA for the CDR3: TGCAGTGCTAGGGCAGGACAGGGAGGCTATGGCTACACCTTC. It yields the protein CSARAGQGGYGYTF.

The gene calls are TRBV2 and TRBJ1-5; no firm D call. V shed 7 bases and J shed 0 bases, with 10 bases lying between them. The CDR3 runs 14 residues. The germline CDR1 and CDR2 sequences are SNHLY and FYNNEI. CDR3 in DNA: TGTGCCAGCACACGGCTTAATAGCAATCAGCCCCAGCATTTT. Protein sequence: CASTRLNSNQPQHF.

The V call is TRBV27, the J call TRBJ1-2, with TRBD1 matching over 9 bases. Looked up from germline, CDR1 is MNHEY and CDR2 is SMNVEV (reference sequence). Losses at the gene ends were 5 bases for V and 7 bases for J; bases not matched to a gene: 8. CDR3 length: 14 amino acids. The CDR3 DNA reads TGTGCCAGCAGTCACCGGGACAGGGATGGTGGCTACACCTTC. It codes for CASSHRDRDGGYTF.

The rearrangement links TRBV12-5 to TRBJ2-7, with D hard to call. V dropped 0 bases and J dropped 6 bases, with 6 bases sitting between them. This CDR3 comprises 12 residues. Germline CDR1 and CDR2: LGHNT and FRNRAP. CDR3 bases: TGTGCTAGTGGTTTGGTAGCCTCCGAGCAGTACTTC. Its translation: CASGLVASEQYF.

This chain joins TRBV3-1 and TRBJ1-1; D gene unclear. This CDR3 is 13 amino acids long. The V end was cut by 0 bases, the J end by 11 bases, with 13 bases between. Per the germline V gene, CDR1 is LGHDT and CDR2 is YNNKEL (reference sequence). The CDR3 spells CASSQDQAREAFF. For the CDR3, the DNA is TGTGCCAGCAGCCAAGATCAGGCCCGCGAGGCTTTCTTT.

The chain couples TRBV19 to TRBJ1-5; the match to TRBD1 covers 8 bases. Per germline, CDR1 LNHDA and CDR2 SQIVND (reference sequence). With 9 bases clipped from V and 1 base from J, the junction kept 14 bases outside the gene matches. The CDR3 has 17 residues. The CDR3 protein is CASRTKGQGVSNQPQHF. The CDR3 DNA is TGTGCCAGCCGAACAAAAGGACAGGGCGTGAGCAATCAGCCCCAGCATTTT.

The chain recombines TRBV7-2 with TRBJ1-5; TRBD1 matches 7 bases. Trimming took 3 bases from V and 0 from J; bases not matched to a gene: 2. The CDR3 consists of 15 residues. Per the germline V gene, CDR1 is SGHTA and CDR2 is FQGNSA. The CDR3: CASSLDRFSNQPQHF. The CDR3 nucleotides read TGTGCCAGCAGCTTGGACAGGTTTAGCAATCAGCCCCAGCATTTT.

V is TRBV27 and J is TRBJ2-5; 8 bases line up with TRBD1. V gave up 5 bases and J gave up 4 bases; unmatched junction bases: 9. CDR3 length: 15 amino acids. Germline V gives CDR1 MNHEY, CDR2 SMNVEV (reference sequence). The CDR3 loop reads CASSPRVTGAETQYF. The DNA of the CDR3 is TGTGCCAGCAGTCCACGGGTGACAGGGGCAGAGACCCAGTACTTC.

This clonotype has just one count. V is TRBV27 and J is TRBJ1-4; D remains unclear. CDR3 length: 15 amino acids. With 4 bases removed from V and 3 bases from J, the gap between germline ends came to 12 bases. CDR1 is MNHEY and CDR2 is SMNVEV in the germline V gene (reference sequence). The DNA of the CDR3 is TGTGCCAGCAGTTCTCTGGGCTTGGCTAATGAAAAACTGTTTTTT. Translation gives CASSSLGLANEKLFF.

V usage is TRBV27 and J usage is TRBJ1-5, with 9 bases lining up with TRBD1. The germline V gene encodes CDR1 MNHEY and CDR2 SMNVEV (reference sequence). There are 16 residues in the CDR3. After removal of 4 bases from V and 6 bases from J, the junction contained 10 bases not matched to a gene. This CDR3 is CASSSYRGRDIQPQHF. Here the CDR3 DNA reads TGTGCCAGCAGTTCGTACAGGGGGCGAGATATTCAGCCCCAGCATTTT.

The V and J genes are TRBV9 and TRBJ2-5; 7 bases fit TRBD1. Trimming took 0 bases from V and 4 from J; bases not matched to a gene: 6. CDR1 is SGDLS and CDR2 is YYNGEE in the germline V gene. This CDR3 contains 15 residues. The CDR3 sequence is CASSVEMAGGETQYF. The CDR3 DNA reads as TGTGCCAGCAGCGTAGAGATGGCAGGGGGAGAGACCCAGTACTTC.

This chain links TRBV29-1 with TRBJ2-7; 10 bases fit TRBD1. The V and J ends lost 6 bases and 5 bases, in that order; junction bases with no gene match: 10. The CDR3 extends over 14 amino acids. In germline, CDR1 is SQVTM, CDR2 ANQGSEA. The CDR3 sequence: CSVESWTGGHEQYF. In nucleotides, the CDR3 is TGCAGCGTAGAGAGTTGGACAGGGGGTCACGAGCAGTACTTC.

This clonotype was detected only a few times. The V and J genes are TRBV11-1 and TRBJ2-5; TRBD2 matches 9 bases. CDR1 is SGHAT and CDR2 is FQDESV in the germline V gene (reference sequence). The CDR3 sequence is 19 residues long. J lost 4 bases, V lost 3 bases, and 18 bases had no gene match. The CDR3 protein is CASSFSSASGGYTLETQYF. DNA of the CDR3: TGTGCCAGCAGCTTCTCATCGGCGAGCGGGGGGTATACCCTAGAGACCCAGTACTTC.

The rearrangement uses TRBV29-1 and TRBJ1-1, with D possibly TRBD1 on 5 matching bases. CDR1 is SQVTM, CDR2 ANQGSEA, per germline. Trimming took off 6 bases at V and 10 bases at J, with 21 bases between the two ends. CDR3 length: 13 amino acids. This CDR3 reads CSVGRTPGVGAFF. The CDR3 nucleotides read TGCAGCGTCGGACGGACCCCGGGGGTTGGAGCTTTCTTT.

The CDR3 bases are TGTGCCAGCAGTCCGTACACTTCATCTCCGAATCAGCCCCAGCATTTT. It encodes CASSPYTSSPNQPQHF. The rearrangement uses TRBV28 and TRBJ1-5; D ambiguous. Germline V gives CDR1 MDHEN, CDR2 SYDVKM. Trimming took off 5 bases at V and 4 bases at J, with 18 bases between the two ends. The CDR3 sequence is 16 residues long.